The entry below gives a single TCR beta chain sequence along with its context. It has no known antigen specificity. There are no base qualities to consult, and no much larger clone falls within one base. This specimen includes other DNA sequences encoding the same CDR3. This entry is derived from a study of cytomegalovirus exposure and HLA in healthy donors (dated 2017 in TCRdb). With regard to the full study: In an earlier analysis of approximately 640 of the donors, approximately 260 Gb of sequence data and just under 120 million unique TCR beta sequences from about 190 million T cells were reported. Approximately 300 gigabases of sequencing data and approximately 92 million unique TCR sequences made up an early release that covered roughly 670 HLA-typed donors. Among the roughly 400 genotyped donors, approximately 81% belonged to the genetic ancestry cluster associated with self-reported Caucasian donors. The study was designed to test whether signatures of past pathogen exposure could be identified by cataloging public T cell receptors. Using immunosequencing, the study profiled T cell repertoires from about 650 subjects and related those repertoires to cytomegalovirus serostatus. A separate validation cohort of 90 to 150 different subjects was used in addition to the approximately 640-subject first cohort. The study combined high-throughput TCR immunosequencing, statistical association of individual TCRs with disease status, and machine learning to predict cytomegalovirus infection status. A later analysis re-analyzed previously published TCR beta repertoires from 666 donors and added high-resolution HLA genotyping to study TCR occurrence patterns. The later analysis used no new phenotypic data to find candidate immune exposures, relying instead on TCR beta sequences and their occurrence across donors. To decide whether each TCR beta V gene segment behaved as functional or pseudogenic, an earlier analysis of some 540 of the donors relied on high-throughput TCR beta sequencing. Donor age, sex, ethnicity and CMV serostatus were collected together with the repertoire data. A later genetic analysis used genome-wide SNP genotypes for about 60% of the 666 donors, treating that subset as a discovery cohort. All discovery cohort repertoires had been generated on a single sequencing platform. Class I and class II HLA loci were covered by the typing at four-digit resolution. The number of donors typed differed by locus, with 629-630 for A, B, C, DRB1 and DQB1, about 500 for DQA1, 600 to 610 for DPA1, and 472 for DPB1. Several DR-DQ haplotypes were treated as single units for association and clustering because of strong linkage in the cohort. On average, roughly 240,000 unique TCR beta nucleotide sequences were sequenced per donor among a few hundred genotyped donors of the cohort, with around 19% of those sequences being non-productive. The full study reports these points: In an earlier analysis of approximately 590 of the donors, most TCR beta V segments were observed in productive rearrangements about 87% or about 30% of the time, broadly matching IMGT annotations. In a later genetic analysis, fewer N-insertions in productive TCRs were reported among donors in an Asian-associated ancestry cluster than the 666-donor mean. The 87-base-pair reads could not distinguish some IMGT-functional V segments, including TRBV6-2 and TRBV6-3, so those segments were excluded. In a later genetic analysis, a missense DCLRE1C variant was associated with V-gene and J-gene trimming of TCR beta chains, and the association was replicated in an independent cohort. A later analysis found that most CMV-associated TCR beta chains appeared HLA-restricted, with HLA associations seemingly driven largely by CMV exposure. According to a later analysis, parvovirus B19, influenza, CMV and Epstein-Barr virus appeared linked to several top co-occurrence clusters. The sequencing pipeline was judged likely to have produced a cluster of highly shared sequence variants as a technical artifact. According to a later analysis, TCR association rates differed among HLA loci, with DRB1 alleles showing the most associated TCRs and HLA-C alleles showing the fewest. Linkage disequilibrium might explain the correlated functional status among segregating V segments, but an unknown experimental factor could not be ruled out. The cohort was sequenced for TCR beta chains only, and without alpha or paired-chain data the features that could be detected were limited. Most TCR sequences were observed very rarely across donors, whereas some public TCRs were present in many individuals. HLA typing was unavailable for some donors at each locus, so association tests used only the typed subset. For the cohort, immune exposure information was limited to CMV serostatus. The study listed over 150 TCR beta chains as associated with cytomegalovirus. Because counts were too low, 15 or so rarely observed V segments, including chromosome 9 orphons, were excluded from the earlier analysis of around 640 of the donors. When HLA alleles, especially DR and DQ, strongly co-occurred, TCR associations were difficult to assign to individual alleles. Compared with equally common non-associated chains, HLA-associated TCR beta chains in a later analysis were more clonally expanded and had lower generation probabilities. In both the original and validation cohorts, the classifier was reported to diagnose cytomegalovirus status with high specificity and sensitivity. A further reported finding was that TCR beta sequences accurately predicted the HLA-A and HLA-B alleles for most subjects in the first cohort. It was suggested by the authors that the approach could potentially be generalized to other disease states and immunological phenotypes. In a later analysis, 15,000 to 20,000 TCR beta sequences were associated with specific HLA alleles at a false discovery rate of 0.05. Presence/absence analyses assumed roughly uniform sequencing depth across donors, an assumption that may not hold. A few of the identified cytomegalovirus-associated TCR beta chains were confirmed in vitro to be specific for cytomegalovirus antigens.

V is pruned by 2 bases and J by 1 base, leaving 2 bases of the junction without a gene match. Its CDR3 holds 14 amino acids, cysteine through phenylalanine. Left in the record is the CDR3 DNA by itself, 42 bases read in frame from the first base. Per the germline V gene, ENHRY is the CDR1 and SYGVKD is the CDR2. The cohort comprised some 680 healthy bone marrow donors. Cohort members were all nominally healthy when sampled, although unrecorded immune exposures were likely present. The donor was CMV seronegative and was included in the group of 352 seronegative cohort members. Each donor provided a peripheral blood sample, and peripheral blood mononuclear cells were used for TCR beta sequencing. The Qiagen DNeasy Blood Extraction Kit was used to extract genomic DNA from the blood cell samples. Receptors were amplified or captured by the immunoSEQ multiplex PCR assay. A mixture of 60 forward primers for TCR Vbeta segments and 13 reverse primers for TCR Jbeta segments was used in the multiplex PCR. Amplification of the CDR3 region of rearranged TCR beta genes was performed with a multiplex PCR assay on genomic DNA. The amplified TCR beta libraries were sequenced on the Illumina HiSeq System as 87-base-pair reads. The source study handled its data this way. A later analysis counted some 74 million unique TCR beta chains across the 550 to 700 repertoires, and 9.5 million to 11 million of these chains were shared by at least two donors. Raw reads were error-corrected and collapsed into unique sequences by a nearest-neighbor algorithm in which closely related sequences were merged to remove PCR and sequencing errors. CDR3 sequences were aligned to IMGT reference sequences to assign V, D and J gene segments. For a sequence to be retained, at least a six-nucleotide match to both a V gene segment and a J gene segment was required. A rearrangement counted as productive if the CDR3 had no stop codons and remained in frame with V and J, and every other rearrangement counted as non-productive. CDR3 was defined according to IMGT convention as the region running from the second conserved V-encoded cysteine to the conserved J-encoded phenylalanine. The earlier analysis of 500 to 650 of the donors excluded any sequence lacking an unambiguous match to a single V gene segment. An earlier analysis of approximately 590 of the donors called V segments functional above 56.7% productive rearrangements and segregating when the between-donor standard deviation exceeded 5%. To diagnose cytomegalovirus status from the catalog of TCR beta chain sequences, a statistical classification framework was built. In a later analysis, TCR nucleotide sequences were compared against IMGT/GENE-DB human TR gene sequences so that V and J genes could be assigned. Using the TCRdist pipeline, a later analysis assigned CDR3 sequences along with most-parsimonious VDJ recombination scenarios. In a later analysis, every TCR beta chain was defined by the combination of its CDR3 amino acid sequence and its V-gene family, and reads without a unique V-gene family were dropped. To address suspected cross-contamination and a sequencing artifact, a later analysis removed roughly 640 highly shared, low-generation-probability nucleotide sequences. In a later analysis, a clonal expansion index was calculated for each public chain from normalized within-repertoire ranks of inferred template counts. In a later analysis, generation probabilities were computed using a VDJ recombination model fitted to out-of-frame rearrangements, and the results were checked against IGoR. In a later analysis, TCR-TCR, TCR-HLA and TCR-CMV co-occurrence was scored with hypergeometric tests, and a repertoire-size bias correction was applied to TCR pairs. In a later analysis, false discovery rates were estimated by permuting HLA or CMV assignments 20 times. In a later analysis, co-occurring TCRs were grouped using DBSCAN, with TCRdist sequence similarity added in when clustering inside HLA-allele-positive subsets. Repertoires with fewer than 30,000 or more than 120,000 public chains, plus five repertoires with anomalous nucleotide sharing, were excluded from co-occurrence clustering. TCRdb retrieved this table from immuneACCESS and kept in-frame rearrangements only. Not all clones are present; in checked studies, unresolved V genes account for under half, and no reason is known for the remainder. The V and J calls and clone size were taken over from that table, and D and trimming were inferred from the DNA. This sample comprises about 160,000 clones, about 76% of them detected only once. In total, the top ten clones hold roughly 2% of the sample.

The sample consisted of PBMCs. The source is a female donor in good health and CMV-seronegative. Here the chain combines TRBV10-3 and TRBJ2-7; a stretch of 7 junction bases matches TRBD1. In nucleotides, the sequence is TGTGCCATCAGTGAGGACAGGGAGTCCTACGAGCAGTACTTC. This sequence encodes CAISEDRESYEQYF.